Detailed here is one T cell receptor (beta chain). The sort gate was single viable CD3+CD4+CD8-CD45RO+ cells for memory CD4+ T cells. The CDR3 has 13 residues. Per the germline V gene, CDR1 is SNHLY and CDR2 is FYNNEI. V gave up 7 bases and J gave up 0 bases, with 9 bases separating them. The assay was immunoSEQ multiplex PCR, and TCRdb's table has in-frame clones only and misses some. The table records under 70,000 clones, 80% to 90% of them present only once. This sample is drawn from a study of memory CD4+ T cells and cytomegalovirus serostatus. Study as a whole: Healthy Belgian adult donors included about nine CMV-positive and 24 CMV-negative people.

Sequencing used memory CD4+ T cells from blood. This TCR came from an adult in good health and CMV-seronegative. The gene calls are TRBV2 and TRBJ1-2; no reliable D call. The CDR3 protein is CASMDGANYGYTF. The CDR3 DNA is TGTGCCAGCATGGACGGAGCTAACTATGGCTACACCTTC.